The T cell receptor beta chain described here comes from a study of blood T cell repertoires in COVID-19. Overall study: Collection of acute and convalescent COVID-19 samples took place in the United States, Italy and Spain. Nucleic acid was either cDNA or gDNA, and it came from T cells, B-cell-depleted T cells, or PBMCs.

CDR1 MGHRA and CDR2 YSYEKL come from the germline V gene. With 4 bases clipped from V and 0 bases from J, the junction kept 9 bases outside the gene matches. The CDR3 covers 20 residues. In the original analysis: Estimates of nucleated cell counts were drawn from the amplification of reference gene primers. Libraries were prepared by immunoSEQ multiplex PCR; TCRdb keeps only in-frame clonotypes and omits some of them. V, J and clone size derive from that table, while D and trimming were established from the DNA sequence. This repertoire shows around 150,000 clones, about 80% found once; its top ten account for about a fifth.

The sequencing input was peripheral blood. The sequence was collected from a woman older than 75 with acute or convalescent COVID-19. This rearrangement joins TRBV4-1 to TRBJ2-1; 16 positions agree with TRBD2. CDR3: CASSPHKGLAGGSSYNEQFF. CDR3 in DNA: TGCGCCAGCAGCCCCCATAAGGGACTAGCGGGAGGGAGCTCCTACAATGAGCAGTTCTTC.